This T cell receptor beta chain was found in a study of blood T cells in healthy people across ages (dated by TCRdb to between 2014 and 2017). General notes on the study: In model experiments, template switching captured roughly one uniquely barcoded TCR beta cDNA molecule for every two T cells. For two donors (one aged 18 to 29 and one aged 80 or older), the study analyzed two additional independent replicas of 1 million unique cDNA reads from the same blood draw. The donors were split into four age groups: young (average around 17 years), middle-aged (39), aged (roughly 65) and long-lived (roughly 88). Age-related changes in TCR beta repertoire diversity were measured in the study by deep sequencing normalized with unique cDNA molecular identifiers. To avoid experimental bias, donors of different ages were spread randomly across the sequencing lanes. Overall study results and their limits: As age increased, observed TCR beta diversity per million T cells dropped in a roughly linear way, and a significant reduction was already evident by age about 40. Compared with the aged group, the long-lived group had more naive CD4+ T cells, fewer expanded clones and increased TCR diversity, a pattern suggesting age selection. Estimates of total diversity from one million sequenced T cells were regarded as lower bounds and underestimates. The CMV infection status of donors was not known, potentially confounding age-related changes in expanded clonotypes. Since profiling was done on bulk unsorted PBMCs, naive and antigen-experienced compartments could not be conclusively compared. The percentage of naive T cells measured by flow cytometry correlated strongly with observed TCR beta diversity.

Libraries were built with 5' RACE. TCRdb lists the instrument as Illumina HiSeq 2500. A second PCR of roughly 6 to 11 cycles was run with a J-beta primer mix and a sample-barcoded 5' primer. A template-switch 5' adaptor carrying 12 random nucleotides introduced a unique molecular identifier onto each TCR beta cDNA molecule. Each sample yielded at least 2.5 million CDR3-containing paired-end reads. All of the RNA was converted into first-strand cDNA using the Mint cDNA synthesis kit, with a TRBC-specific oligonucleotide serving as the primer. After uracil-DNA glycosylase treatment, a first 18-cycle PCR used universal primers M1SS and BC2_uni_R on all cDNA. For the original study's pipeline: Each sample was normalized by randomly selecting 1 million high-quality reads, each carrying a distinct molecular identifier. Instead of being binned into consensus sequences, reads with shared molecular identifiers were discarded. MiTCR, with a Q25 quality threshold and the strictest error-elimination algorithm, was used for CDR3 identification, clonotype clustering and error correction. A nonparametric unseen species model with Euler transformation was used to estimate lower-bound total TCR beta diversity. TCRdb reprocessed the public reads (quality trimming at Q25 with fastp, clone calling with MiXCR) and kept in-frame beta chains. CDR3 protein sequences are deduplicated, and each keeps its most common genes and DNA. The authors' filters were not applied to this entry. Within this sample are about 970,000 distinct CDR3 sequences, with 45% to 60% of them counted one time only. The ten top clones hold roughly a fifth of the sample.

Donors were a few dozen systemically healthy Caucasian individuals from Russia aged roughly 6 to 100 years. About 9.1 milliliters of peripheral blood were collected from each donor into EDTA-treated Vacutainer tubes. Ficoll-Paque density-gradient centrifugation was used to isolate PBMCs, with at least 7 million per sample. Total RNA was extracted from PBMCs with Trizol reagent, with at least 5 micrograms obtained per sample. Naive CD45RAhigh/CD27high T cell percentages were measured by flow cytometry on a PBMC aliquot from every donor. About this clonotype: No antigen is known for it. No much larger clonotype is one base removed from it; base qualities were not supplied.

Via the germline V gene, CDR1 is WSHSY and CDR2 SAAADI. V and J lose 8 bases and 10 bases, and a span of 14 bases separates them. Reading from cysteine to phenylalanine, the CDR3 counts 12 amino acids. Of the read, only the CDR3 DNA is kept; its 36 bases are in frame from base 1. Sequenced: blood. The chain uses TRBV10-2 and TRBJ1-4, with no D gene named confidently. This TCR came from a woman in her sixties in good health. The nucleotide sequence is given as TGCGCCAGCTCTTTCTCGGGCAGAAAACTGTTTTTT. Translated, this is CASSFSGRKLFF.